This T cell receptor beta chain was captured by sequencing in a study of T cell repertoires in cytomegalovirus infection. Study information: Recently identified HLA-C-restricted and well-studied HLA-B-restricted CMV epitopes were used. Points from the study as a whole: In two of eight donors, the top clonotype was HLA-C-restricted CMV-specific.

About this clonotype: Its antigen is still unknown.

TCRdb reprocessed the reads via MiXCR and lists one record per CDR3 protein. This table has around 200,000 distinct CDR3 sequences, 35% to 40% appearing once. Germline CDR1 reads SGHDT; CDR2 reads YYEEEE. Germline trimming cut 4 bases from V and 1 base from J; bases unmatched to any gene: 5. This CDR3 contains 15 residues. This material consisted of CD8+ T cells from cultured PBMCs, taken from culture after CMV antigen stimulation. The chain links TRBV5-6 to TRBJ2-3; 8 bases align to TRBD1. The receptor comes from a human donor in good health (CMV status not recorded). Some clones in this sample may be carry-over from other donors' samples. The CDR3 nucleotides are TGTGCCAGCAGCCTACCGACAGGGGGCACAGATACGCAGTATTTT. Residues: CASSLPTGGTDTQYF.